The clone carrying this TCR beta chain appeared many times. Amplification of TRBV12-4/TRBJ1-2 clonotypes used adaptor-ligated barcode primers. One entry per CDR3 protein results from TCRdb running MiXCR on the multiplex PCR reads. Of roughly 1,600 distinct CDR3 sequences in the sample, over 3.5% were seen once. Germline trimming cut 1 base from V and 2 bases from J; bases unmatched to any gene: 5. CDR3 size: 16 residues. The gene calls are TRBV12-3 or TRBV12-4 and TRBJ1-2, with 9 positions matching TRBD1. This TCR was sampled from a female donor with breast cancer. Sequenced input: naive CD4+ T cells sorted from blood. Documented subset: naive CD4+ T cells, CD4+CD45RA+CD25-. The CDR3 loop reads CASSLGSGTGNYGYTF. CDR3 DNA: TGTGCCAGCAGTTTAGGGTCCGGGACAGGGAACTATGGCTACACCTTC.